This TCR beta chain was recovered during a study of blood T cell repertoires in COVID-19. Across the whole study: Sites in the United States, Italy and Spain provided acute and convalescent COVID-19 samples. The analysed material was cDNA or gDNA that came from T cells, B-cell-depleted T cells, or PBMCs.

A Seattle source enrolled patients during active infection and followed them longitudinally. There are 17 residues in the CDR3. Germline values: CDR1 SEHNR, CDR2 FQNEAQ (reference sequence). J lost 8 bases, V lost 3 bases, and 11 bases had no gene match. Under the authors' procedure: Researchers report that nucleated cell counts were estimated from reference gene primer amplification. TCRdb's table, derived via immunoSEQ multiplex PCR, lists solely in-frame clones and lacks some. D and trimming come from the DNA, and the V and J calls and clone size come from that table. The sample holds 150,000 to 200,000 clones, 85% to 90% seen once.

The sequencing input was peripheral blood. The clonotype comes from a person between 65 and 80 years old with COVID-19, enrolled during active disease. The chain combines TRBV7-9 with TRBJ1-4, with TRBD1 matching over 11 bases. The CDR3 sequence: CASSFYRDRGLREKLFF. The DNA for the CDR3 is TGTGCCAGCAGCTTCTACCGGGACAGGGGGTTAAGGGAAAAACTGTTTTTT. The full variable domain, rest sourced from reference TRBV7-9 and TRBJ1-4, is DTGVSQNPRHKITKRGQNVTFRCDPISEHNRLYWYRQTLGQGPEFLTYFQNEAQLEKSRLLSDRFSAERPKGSFSTLEIQRTEQGDSAMYLCASSFYRDRGLREKLFFGSGTQLSVL.